This is a list of T cell receptor beta chains from one sample in a study of human T cells and chemical hapten exposure. Each CDR3 protein is one row after TCRdb ran MiXCR on the RACE reads. Among roughly 50,000 distinct CDR3 sequences listed, 8% to 13% were seen once. The starting material was whole blood, obtained in connection with sensitization to the hapten diphenylcyclopropenone (DPC). The source of these receptors is a middle-aged woman with alopecia areata. Some clones in this sample may be carry-over from other donors' samples. Both conserved end residues are part of each CDR3. The order of the fields is clone size, V gene, D gene, J gene, CDR3 length, CDR3 DNA, CDR3 protein. The D gene is left open where the match is weak. The size field is filled for only some rows; it gives once, few, many or a size class.

abundance: .; v_gene: TRBV27; d_gene: .; j_gene: TRBJ1-5; len: 15; CDR3nt: TGTGCCAGCAGAGATCAGGGATATAGCAATCAGCCCCAGCATTTT; CDR3aa: CASRDQGYSNQPQHF
abundance: few; v_gene: TRBV30; d_gene: .; j_gene: TRBJ1-6; len: 12; CDR3nt: TGTGCCTGGAGTGTATCGATGCCACCCCTCCACTTT; CDR3aa: CAWSVSMPPLHF
abundance: few; v_gene: TRBV5-1; d_gene: .; j_gene: TRBJ2-7; len: 14; CDR3nt: TGCGCCAGCAGCTTGGAGGGGCAGGGCCGTGAGCAGTACTTC; CDR3aa: CASSLEGQGREQYF
abundance: .; v_gene: TRBV3-1; d_gene: .; j_gene: TRBJ2-3; len: 15; CDR3nt: TGTGCCAGCAGCCAAGACGCGTTGAGGGCAGATACGCAGTATTTT; CDR3aa: CASSQDALRADTQYF
abundance: few; v_gene: TRBV18; d_gene: .; j_gene: TRBJ2-7; len: 13; CDR3nt: TGTGCCAGCTCACCCCTGCATCCCTACGAGCAGTACTTC; CDR3aa: CASSPLHPYEQYF
abundance: .; v_gene: TRBV29-1; d_gene: TRBD1; j_gene: TRBJ2-7; len: 15; CDR3nt: TGCAGCGTTGAAGATCGTCCGAGACAGGGTCACGAGCAGTACTTC; CDR3aa: CSVEDRPRQGHEQYF
abundance: many; v_gene: TRBV28; d_gene: .; j_gene: TRBJ2-3; len: 14; CDR3nt: TGTGCCAGCAGTTCACAACAGGCCACAGATACGCAGTATTTT; CDR3aa: CASSSQQATDTQYF
abundance: few; v_gene: TRBV11-3; d_gene: .; j_gene: TRBJ1-1; len: 12; CDR3nt: TGTGCCAGCATCCAGAAGAACACTGAAGCTTTCTTT; CDR3aa: CASIQKNTEAFF
abundance: many; v_gene: TRBV6-2/TRBV6-3; d_gene: .; j_gene: TRBJ2-5; len: 13; CDR3nt: TGTGCCAGCAGTCTCCGGGCGGTAGGGACCCAGTACTTC; CDR3aa: CASSLRAVGTQYF
abundance: .; v_gene: TRBV3-1; d_gene: .; j_gene: TRBJ1-2; len: 15; CDR3nt: TGTGCCAGCAGCCGGGGGAATAGTATATCTCATGGCTACACCTTC; CDR3aa: CASSRGNSISHGYTF
abundance: .; v_gene: TRBV7-9; d_gene: .; j_gene: TRBJ1-2; len: 15; CDR3nt: TGTGCCAGCAGCTTAGAGAGGGTCGCGGCCTATGGCTACACCTTC; CDR3aa: CASSLERVAAYGYTF
abundance: many; v_gene: TRBV28; d_gene: TRBD1; j_gene: TRBJ2-3; len: 17; CDR3nt: TGTGCCAGCAGTGAAAGCGACAGGGGGCGAATGTCAGATACGCAGTATTTT; CDR3aa: CASSESDRGRMSDTQYF
abundance: many; v_gene: TRBV9; d_gene: .; j_gene: TRBJ2-2; len: 16; CDR3nt: TGTGCCAGCAGCTCCCCAGGAGGGAGTCACGACGGGGAGCTGTTTTTT; CDR3aa: CASSSPGGSHDGELFF
abundance: many; v_gene: TRBV20-1; d_gene: .; j_gene: TRBJ2-6; len: 17; CDR3nt: TGCAGTGCAAGCCCCCCGGGTAGAGGCTCTGGGGCCAACGTCCTGACTTTC; CDR3aa: CSASPPGRGSGANVLTF
abundance: .; v_gene: TRBV18; d_gene: .; j_gene: TRBJ1-3; len: 20; CDR3nt: TGTGCCAGCTCATTCCTGCCGGGACAACAACCGACCGACTCTGGAAACACCATATATTTT; CDR3aa: CASSFLPGQQPTDSGNTIYF
abundance: .; v_gene: TRBV27; d_gene: TRBD1; j_gene: TRBJ2-7; len: 15; CDR3nt: TGTGCCAGCAGACCGGGACAGACCTTAACCTACGAGCAGTACTTC; CDR3aa: CASRPGQTLTYEQYF
abundance: many; v_gene: TRBV7-2; d_gene: TRBD2; j_gene: TRBJ2-1; len: 16; CDR3nt: TGTGCCAGCAGCTTCTCGGCGGGGGAGTCCTACAATGAGCAGTTCTTC; CDR3aa: CASSFSAGESYNEQFF
abundance: many; v_gene: TRBV10-3; d_gene: TRBD1; j_gene: TRBJ2-1; len: 12; CDR3nt: TGTGCCACCGCTCGGACAGGGAATGAGCAGTTCTTC; CDR3aa: CATARTGNEQFF
abundance: many; v_gene: TRBV7-2; d_gene: .; j_gene: TRBJ2-5; len: 14; CDR3nt: TGTGCCAGCAGCTTAGAACTAGCACAAGAGACCCAGTACTTC; CDR3aa: CASSLELAQETQYF
abundance: .; v_gene: TRBV28; d_gene: .; j_gene: TRBJ1-2; len: 13; CDR3nt: TGTGCCAGCAGTTTACTTCAGGGTAGTGGCTACACCTTC; CDR3aa: CASSLLQGSGYTF